These 31 T cell receptor beta chains were all obtained from the same sample, sequenced in a study of T cells after yellow fever vaccination. A single record per CDR3 protein comes from TCRdb applying MiXCR to the 5' RACE reads. The sample includes some 320,000 distinct CDR3 sequences, about 10% of them seen just once. The specimen comprised CD4+ T cells sorted from PBMCs, sampled 45 days after the yellow fever booster vaccination. These receptors all come from a young man who received the YFV17D yellow fever vaccine.

The V call is TRBV7-9, the J call TRBJ1-2, with D hard to call. Deletions cut 5 bases from V and 6 bases from J, with 7 bases between. This CDR3 region has 11 residues. Looked up from germline, CDR1 is SEHNR and CDR2 is FQNEAQ (reference sequence). CDR3 loop: CASSQLDGYTF. CDR3 nucleotides: TGTGCCAGCAGCCAGTTAGATGGCTACACCTTC.

This clonotype was seen at least ten times. The chain employs TRBV20-1 and TRBJ2-3; 10 bases agree with TRBD1. V trimming: 3 bases; J trimming: 5 bases; junction bases outside the gene matches: 14. Germline V gives CDR1 DFQATT, CDR2 SNEGSKA (reference sequence). CDR3 length equals 17 residues. CDR3 coding DNA: TGCAGTGCTAGCACGATAGGACGACAGGGGGCTGAAGATACGCAGTATTTT. Its protein product is CSASTIGRQGAEDTQYF.

The gene calls are TRBV6-5 and TRBJ1-1; no clear D gene. Germline V gene lookup returns CDR1 MNHEY and CDR2 SVGAGI. V dropped 0 bases and J dropped 4 bases, with 18 bases sitting between them. This CDR3 has 17 amino acids. CDR3 DNA: TGTGCCAGCAGTTACTCGAGGTCAGCGTCCCAGGCCACTGAAGCTTTCTTT. Residues: CASSYSRSASQATEAFF.

The chain is built from TRBV2 and TRBJ1-6; perhaps TRBD1 as D (5 bases). The V end was cut by 5 bases, the J end by 6 bases, with 17 bases between. The CDR3 runs 16 residues. CDR1 is SNHLY, CDR2 FYNNEI, per germline. The CDR3 DNA reads as TGTGCCAGCAGTTCCAGGGAGCCAGCCGGTAATTCACCCCTCCACTTT. Protein product: CASSSREPAGNSPLHF.

This clonotype was counted between two and nine times. The genes are TRBV2 and TRBJ2-5; 9 bases are a match to TRBD2. The J segment lost 5 bases and the V segment lost 7 bases, leaving 11 bases of the junction unmatched. The germline CDR1 and CDR2 sequences are SNHLY and FYNNEI. CDR3 size: 15 residues. The CDR3 nucleotides are TGTGCCAGCATATTAGCGGGGGATCCACGGGAGACCCAGTACTTC. This sequence encodes CASILAGDPRETQYF. Combining the CDR3 with reference TRBV2 and TRBJ2-5 gives the whole variable domain EPEVTQTPSHQVTQMGQEVILRCVPISNHLYFYWYRQILGQKVEFLVSFYNNEISEKSEIFDDQFSVERPDGSNFTLKIRSTKLEDSAMYFCASILAGDPRETQYFGPGTRLLVL.

This clonotype has a count of ten or more. The chain is built from TRBV6-6 and TRBJ2-1; TRBD2 might be the D (5 bases). The CDR3 has 12 amino acids. Germline V gives CDR1 MNHNY, CDR2 SVGAGI (reference sequence). Trimming took 6 bases from V and 8 from J, leaving 11 bases between them. The CDR3 coding sequence is TGTGCCAGCAGCAACGAGGGATATGAGCAGTTCTTC. Protein sequence: CASSNEGYEQFF.

The genes are TRBV11-2 and TRBJ2-5; no clear D gene. The CDR3 sequence is 14 residues long. CDR1 is SGHAT, CDR2 FQNNGV, per germline. V lost 0 bases, J lost 4 bases, and 9 bases lay in between. The chain's CDR3 is CASSLDVGRETQYF. In DNA, the CDR3 is TGTGCCAGCAGCTTAGATGTGGGTAGAGAGACCCAGTACTTC.

This clonotype was counted ten times or more. The CDR3 nucleotides are TGTGCCAGCAGCCAAGAGTTCACAGATACGCAGTATTTT. This sequence encodes CASSQEFTDTQYF. The V gene is TRBV4-2, the J gene TRBJ2-3; D is unclear. Germline V gene sequence: CDR1 LGHNA, CDR2 YNFKEQ. This CDR3 spans 13 amino acids. Trimming removed 0 bases at V and 2 bases at J, with 3 bases between.

Only a few counts were recorded for this clonotype. The chain uses TRBV4-3 and TRBJ1-2; 9 nucleotides match TRBD1. Germline V lookup: CDR1 LGHNA, CDR2 YSLEER. The CDR3 spans 15 residues. J lost 7 bases, V lost 3 bases, and 9 bases had no gene match. In nucleotides, the CDR3 is TGCGCCAGCAGCCATCCGGGACAGGGCTTCGGTGGCTACACCTTC. Amino acid sequence: CASSHPGQGFGGYTF.

Ten or more counts support this clonotype. The chain uses TRBV20-1 and TRBJ1-4; D ambiguous. Trimming left V 5 bases short and J 7 bases short, with 14 bases between. CDR3 length equals 13 residues. Germline CDR1 DFQATT, CDR2 SNEGSKA (reference sequence). The CDR3, as DNA: TGCAGTGCTTACGGGCCCTTAGGTGAAAAACTGTTTTTT. Protein: CSAYGPLGEKLFF.

In its sample, this clonotype was seen many times. The rearrangement joins TRBV2 to TRBJ1-2; D remains ambiguous. CDR3 size: 14 residues. V was trimmed by 5 bases and J by 4 bases, leaving 14 bases between them. From germline, CDR1 is SNHLY and CDR2 FYNNEI. CDR3 amino acids: CASSYEMVFYGYTF. CDR3 nucleotides: TGTGCCAGCAGTTACGAAATGGTCTTCTATGGCTACACCTTC.

The chain combines TRBV12-3 or TRBV12-4 with TRBJ2-6; D is uncertain. The ends were cut back, 8 bases at V and 0 bases at J, with 5 bases in the middle. The CDR3 consists of 13 residues. For the CDR3, the DNA is TGTGCCAGCCAAAACTCTGGGGCCAACGTCCTGACTTTC. Translating it yields CASQNSGANVLTF.

This clonotype came up a few times. This chain connects TRBV29-1 to TRBJ1-1; D is perhaps TRBD1 (6 bases). V was cut by 7 bases and J by 1 base, with 13 bases left in between. The CDR3 covers 13 residues. Germline V CDR1 and CDR2: SQVTM, ANQGSEA. For the CDR3, the DNA is TGCAGCGCCACCAGGGGAACGAACACTGAAGCTTTCTTT. Translated, it gives CSATRGTNTEAFF.

Written as DNA, the CDR3 is TGCAGTGCGGGTTCACGGCAGGGAAATTCACCCCTCCACTTT. This gives the protein CSAGSRQGNSPLHF. The chain carries TRBV20-1 and TRBJ1-6; TRBD1 is a possible D gene (5 bases). In germline, CDR1 is DFQATT, CDR2 SNEGSKA (reference sequence). Trimming took 6 bases from V and 7 from J, leaving 16 bases between them. The CDR3 loop spans 14 amino acids.

This sequence joins TRBV18 and TRBJ2-3, with D unresolved. V lost 4 bases, J lost 2 bases, and 22 bases lay in between. Germline V gives CDR1 KGHSH, CDR2 LQKENI. The CDR3 loop spans 18 amino acids. The CDR3 coding sequence is TGTGCCAGCTCACGATTCCATCCAAGTACTCGAGACACAGATACGCAGTATTTT. Protein: CASSRFHPSTRDTDTQYF.

The V call is TRBV6-5, the J call TRBJ1-2, with D possibly being TRBD1 (6 bases). The CDR3 has 17 residues. Germline V gene sequence: CDR1 MNHEY, CDR2 SVGAGI. With 7 bases removed from V and 4 bases from J, the gap between germline ends came to 25 bases. For the CDR3, the DNA is TGTGCCAGCACCAAGAAGGGGGGCTTCGTTCCCATCTATGGCTACACCTTC. Its translation: CASTKKGGFVPIYGYTF.

This clonotype has a count of ten or more. This chain joins TRBV5-1 and TRBJ1-1; the D gene is possibly TRBD1 (5 bases). This CDR3 is built from 15 residues. From germline, CDR1 is SGHRS and CDR2 YFSETQ. V lost 4 bases and J lost 5, with 18 bases in between. CDR3 sequence (DNA): TGCGCCAGCAGCCTACTTGGACACATGGATACTGAAGCTTTCTTT. Its translation: CASSLLGHMDTEAFF.

The chain links TRBV15 to TRBJ1-2; D not resolved. V was pared by 0 bases and J by 4 bases, with 6 bases between. This CDR3 has 13 amino acids. Germline CDR1 LNHNV, CDR2 YYDKDF (reference sequence). The CDR3 DNA reads as TGTGCCACCAGCAGAGACAGGATCTATGGCTACACCTTC. Encoded protein: CATSRDRIYGYTF.

This clonotype was detected ten times or more. This chain connects TRBV27 to TRBJ2-3; 8 bases are a match to TRBD1. The CDR3 totals 15 residues. Germline V lookup: CDR1 MNHEY, CDR2 SMNVEV (reference sequence). Trimming removed 5 bases from V and 4 bases from J; junction bases left unmatched: 8. The CDR3 here is CASSRRQGLSDTQYF. CDR3 nucleotide sequence: TGTGCCAGCAGTCGCCGACAGGGGCTTTCAGATACGCAGTATTTT.

The CDR3, as DNA: TGTGCCAGCAGCTTATATTGGGACAGGCTGAGAGCCTACGAGCAGTACGTC. This sequence encodes CASSLYWDRLRAYEQYV. The chain has TRBV7-2 and TRBJ2-7, with TRBD1 identical over 8 bases. CDR3 length equals 17 residues. After removal of 2 bases from V and 2 bases from J, the junction contained 11 bases not matched to a gene. Germline V lookup: CDR1 SGHTA, CDR2 FQGNSA.

This clonotype was picked up a small number of times. This chain connects TRBV3-1 to TRBJ1-4, with D possibly matching TRBD1 (5 bases). Per the germline V gene, CDR1 is LGHDT and CDR2 is YNNKEL (reference sequence). Trimming left V 3 bases short and J 4 bases short, with 18 bases between. The CDR3 loop spans 17 amino acids. The CDR3 here is CASSQIGRGTLNEKLFF. CDR3 nucleotides: TGTGCCAGCAGCCAGATCGGTCGGGGGACTCTTAATGAAAAACTGTTTTTT.

This clonotype was found many times. V usage is TRBV5-1 and J usage is TRBJ1-1; D call uncertain. Trimming removed 2 bases at V and 0 bases at J, with 11 bases between. This CDR3 spans 15 amino acids. Germline loops: CDR1 SGHRS, CDR2 YFSETQ. This chain's CDR3 is CASSLGRLMNTEAFF. The CDR3 DNA reads as TGCGCCAGCAGCTTAGGCAGACTAATGAACACTGAAGCTTTCTTT.

The V gene is TRBV4-1, the J gene TRBJ2-3, with D possibly being TRBD1 or TRBD2 (6 bases each). The CDR3 has 15 residues. Trimming left V 6 bases short and J 4 bases short, with 17 bases between. CDR1 MGHRA and CDR2 YSYEKL come from the germline V gene. DNA for the CDR3: TGCGCCAGCAGAGACCACGGGGGCGGGTCAGATACGCAGTATTTT. Protein sequence: CASRDHGGGSDTQYF.

The V call is TRBV25-1, the J call TRBJ2-7; TRBD2 matches 8 bases. This CDR3 spans 16 amino acids. After removal of 3 bases from V and 4 bases from J, the junction contained 11 bases not matched to a gene. Germline CDR1 and CDR2: MGHDK and SYGVNS. CDR3 residues: CASSDDVRGDGYEQYF. The CDR3 nucleotides are TGTGCCAGCAGTGATGATGTGCGGGGGGACGGGTACGAGCAGTACTTC.

This clonotype was seen a handful of times. The V gene is TRBV24-1, the J gene TRBJ2-2, with 8 positions matching TRBD1. This CDR3 comprises 15 residues. Trimming cost V 3 bases and J 3 bases; bases outside gene matches: 2. Germline V CDR1 and CDR2: KGHDR, SFDVKD. The CDR3 spells CATSDHRGDTGELFF. In DNA form, the CDR3 reads TGTGCCACCAGTGATCACAGGGGGGACACCGGGGAGCTGTTTTTT.

V and J are TRBV7-2 and TRBJ2-2; D may match TRBD1 or TRBD2 (5 bases each). The V end lost 1 base, the J end lost 5 bases, and 14 bases lay between the germline ends. The CDR3 extends over 16 amino acids. Germline assignment: CDR1 SGHTA and CDR2 FQGNSA. CDR3 DNA: TGTGCCAGCAGCTTAGTCGGGACGCCCGGAACCGGGGAGCTGTTTTTT. This translates into CASSLVGTPGTGELFF.

This clonotype appeared a few times. V usage is TRBV27 and J usage is TRBJ1-3, with no clear D. The CDR3 has 14 amino acids. Looked up from germline, CDR1 is MNHEY and CDR2 is SMNVEV (reference sequence). V was cut by 8 bases and J by 0 bases, with 11 bases left in between. CDR3 nucleotides: TGTGCCAGCTCAGCCCTGACCTCTGGAAACACCATATATTTT. Translation: CASSALTSGNTIYF.

Only a few counts were recorded for this clonotype. The chain links TRBV10-3 to TRBJ1-2; TRBD1 might be the D (5 bases). The CDR3 is 15 residues long. CDR1 and CDR2 from the germline V gene are ENHRY and SYGVKD. Trimming pared 2 bases from V and 0 bases from J, leaving 10 bases between. CDR3 in amino acids: CAISEGDAANYGYTF. DNA for the CDR3: TGTGCCATCAGTGAGGGGGACGCAGCTAACTATGGCTACACCTTC.

This sequence joins TRBV7-2 and TRBJ1-1; no reliable D call. This CDR3 spans 14 amino acids. Trimming removed 7 bases from V and 1 base from J, with 13 bases in between. CDR1 is SGHTA, CDR2 FQGNSA, per germline. CDR3 protein: CASTRPGPNTEAFF. The CDR3 region has the DNA TGTGCCAGCACGCGCCCTGGCCCGAACACTGAAGCTTTCTTT.

There are a few counts of this clonotype. The chain couples TRBV18 to TRBJ1-1; maybe TRBD1 (6 bases). V was shortened by 2 bases and J by 1 base, with 14 bases between the two germline ends. Germline values: CDR1 KGHSH, CDR2 LQKENI. The CDR3 covers 16 residues. CDR3 amino acids: CASSPYEGGGNTEAFF. The CDR3 DNA is TGTGCCAGCTCACCATACGAGGGAGGGGGGAACACTGAAGCTTTCTTT.

This clonotype was observed at least ten times. The gene calls are TRBV12-3 or TRBV12-4 and TRBJ2-5; TRBD1 aligns across 8 bases. J gave up 5 bases and V 5 bases, and 4 bases lay outside the gene matches. The CDR3 sequence is 13 residues long. CDR3 region: CASSPGQVETQYF. The CDR3 DNA sequence: TGTGCCAGCAGTCCGGGACAGGTTGAGACCCAGTACTTC.